These 20 T cell receptor beta chains were sequenced from one sample in a study of blood T cells in healthy people across ages. Primers used in a second PCR of roughly 7 to 11 cycles were a sample-barcoded 5' primer and a J-beta primer mix. TCRdb called the 5' RACE reads again in MiXCR, with one record for every CDR3 protein. There are hundreds of thousands of distinct CDR3 sequences in the sample; roughly 60% occur only once, and roughly 25% lies in the top ten. Input material: blood. The receptors here all came from a man aged 25-40 years in good health.

The table lists this clonotype with a count of one. The chain joins TRBV29-1 to TRBJ2-1; D perhaps matches TRBD2 (6 bases). The end of the DNA aligns better with TRBJ2-7, so the J call may be wrong. There are 14 residues in the CDR3. The germline V gene encodes CDR1 SQVTM and CDR2 ANQGSEA. DNA for the CDR3: TGCAGCGTCCGCGGGGCGGGGAGTGGGTACGAGCAGTACTTC. Residues: CSVRGAGSGYEQYF.

This clonotype was counted only a few times. V gene TRBV20-1 combines with J gene TRBJ2-7; D is ambiguous. The length of the CDR3 is 12 residues. CDR1 is DFQATT and CDR2 is SNEGSKA in the germline V gene (reference sequence). Trimming cost V 4 bases and J 0 bases, with 7 bases left between them. CDR3 loop: CSATTDSYEQYF. CDR3 bases: TGCAGTGCTACGACTGACTCCTACGAGCAGTACTTC.

The chain has TRBV28 and TRBJ1-1, with D possibly TRBD1 on 6 matching bases. Germline V gene sequence: CDR1 MDHEN, CDR2 SYDVKM. The CDR3 contains 14 residues. V dropped 6 bases and J dropped 1 base, with 12 bases sitting between them. The CDR3 bases are TGTGCCAGCAGCATCACAGGGACGAACACTGAAGCTTTCTTT. Amino acid sequence: CASSITGTNTEAFF.

V and J are TRBV5-5 and TRBJ2-1; 9 bases agree with TRBD2. The CDR3 has 15 amino acids. J gave up 5 bases and V 1 base, and 4 bases lay outside the gene matches. Germline-derived CDR1 and CDR2 are SGHKS and YYEKEE (reference sequence). CDR3 nucleotide sequence: TGTGCCAGCAGCTTGCGAATAGCGGGGGACAATGAGCAGTTCTTC. Residues: CASSLRIAGDNEQFF. Full variable domain (missing parts from reference TRBV5-5 and TRBJ2-1): DAGVTQSPTHLIKTRGQQVTLRCSPISGHKSVSWYQQVLGQGPQFIFQYYEKEERGRGNFPDRFSARQFPNYSSELNVNALLLGDSALYLCASSLRIAGDNEQFFGPGTRLTVL.

The V call is TRBV20-1, the J call TRBJ2-4; no clear D gene. The tail of the sequence fits TRBJ2-7 better, so the J call may be wrong. CDR3 length: 12 amino acids. Per the germline V gene, CDR1 is DFQATT and CDR2 is SNEGSKA (reference sequence). Written as DNA, the CDR3 is TGCAGTGCTAGTGGGCTAGGGTACGAGCAGTACTTC. It specifies CSASGLGYEQYF.

The chain carries TRBV20-1 and TRBJ2-3; the match to TRBD2 covers 8 bases. V lost 4 bases, J lost 4 bases, and 10 bases stayed unmatched. This CDR3 is built from 15 residues. Germline-derived CDR1 and CDR2 are DFQATT and SNEGSKA (reference sequence). The CDR3 loop is CSAIDERGSADTQYF. Here the CDR3 DNA reads TGCAGTGCTATAGACGAGCGGGGGTCCGCAGATACGCAGTATTTT.

The DNA of the CDR3 is TGCGCCAGCAGCCAAGACGGGGTGACAGATACGCAGTATTTT. It yields the protein CASSQDGVTDTQYF. The chain has TRBV4-3 and TRBJ2-3, with a tentative D call TRBD2 (5 bases). V dropped 0 bases and J dropped 3 bases, with 7 bases sitting between them. This CDR3 is built from 14 residues. Germline V gives CDR1 LGHNA, CDR2 YSLEER.

The J gene is TRBJ2-1, the V gene TRBV7-8, with a weak D call TRBD2 (7 bases). Trimming shortened V by 7 bases and J by 6 bases, and 31 bases separated the two germline ends. This CDR3 region has 19 residues. From germline, CDR1 is SGHVS and CDR2 FQNEAQ. The CDR3 coding sequence is TGTGCCAGCACCTATAATAGGGGGGCGCGGGGGCATTTCGGCAATGAGCAGTTCTTC. As protein: CASTYNRGARGHFGNEQFF.

The chain carries TRBV4-2 and TRBJ1-6, with D uncertain. The CDR3 length is 13 residues. V lost 0 bases and J lost 8, with 5 bases in between. Germline CDR1 is LGHNA and CDR2 is YNFKEQ. The CDR3 reads CASSQDEDSPLHF. The CDR3, as DNA: TGTGCCAGCAGCCAAGATGAGGATTCACCCCTCCACTTT.

Ten or more counts support this clonotype. The chain has TRBV18 and TRBJ2-5; 8 bases are shared with TRBD1. The CDR3 sequence is 14 residues long. The germline CDR1 and CDR2 sequences are KGHSH and LQKENI. The J segment lost 5 bases and the V segment lost 6 bases, leaving 8 bases of the junction unmatched. This CDR3 is CASSRQGTLETQYF. DNA for the CDR3: TGTGCCAGCTCCCGACAGGGGACTCTGGAGACCCAGTACTTC.

This clonotype was observed a handful of times. The chain employs TRBV12-3 or TRBV12-4 and TRBJ1-5; the match to TRBD1 covers 12 bases. This CDR3 comprises 14 residues. Germline trimming cut 6 bases from V and 7 bases from J; bases unmatched to any gene: 4. The chain's CDR3 is CASSRDRGQQPQHF. The CDR3 DNA follows: TGTGCCAGCAGCAGGGACAGGGGGCAACAGCCCCAGCATTTT.

This chain connects TRBV7-8 to TRBJ1-5, with 9 bases identical to TRBD1. The CDR3 runs 16 residues. V lost 5 bases, J lost 0 bases, and 5 bases stayed unmatched. The germline V gene encodes CDR1 SGHVS and CDR2 FQNEAQ. The CDR3 sequence is CASSATGGLSNQPQHF. In nucleotides, the CDR3 is TGTGCCAGCAGCGCGACAGGGGGACTTAGCAATCAGCCCCAGCATTTT.

This chain uses TRBV9 with TRBJ1-2, with a weak D call TRBD1 (6 bases). Looked up from germline, CDR1 is SGDLS and CDR2 is YYNGEE. V dropped 1 base and J dropped 3 bases, with 13 bases sitting between them. The CDR3 is 15 residues long. Here the CDR3 reads CASSVRGGADYGYTF. CDR3 bases: TGTGCCAGCAGCGTACGGGGGGGCGCTGACTATGGCTACACCTTC.

This clonotype was observed a handful of times. The chain joins TRBV10-3 to TRBJ2-5; the D is unclear. V was clipped by 4 bases and J by 5 bases, with 14 bases between them. The germline gives CDR1 ENHRY, CDR2 SYGVKD. The CDR3 length is 14 residues. As DNA, the CDR3 is TGTGCCATCAGTGGGGCAGGTCCCCGGGAGACCCAGTACTTC. The encoded protein is CAISGAGPRETQYF.

This chain connects TRBV5-4 to TRBJ2-7; the match to TRBD1 covers 9 bases. The V and J ends lost 4 bases and 0 bases, in that order; junction bases with no gene match: 5. The germline CDR1 and CDR2 sequences are SGHNT and YYREEE (reference sequence). The CDR3 is made up of 15 amino acids. The CDR3 is CASSKQGASSYEQYF. The CDR3 DNA sequence: TGTGCCAGCAGCAAACAGGGGGCAAGCTCCTACGAGCAGTACTTC.

The J gene is TRBJ1-6, the V gene TRBV20-1; D is unresolved. The CDR3 spans 12 residues. Trimming shortened V by 3 bases and J by 8 bases, and 8 bases separated the two germline ends. Germline assignment: CDR1 DFQATT and CDR2 SNEGSKA (reference sequence). The DNA of the CDR3 is TGCAGTGCTAGGCTGGGCGATTCACCCCTCCACTTT. Protein product: CSARLGDSPLHF.

The gene calls are TRBV2 and TRBJ2-1; tentative D call: TRBD2 (5 bases). From germline, CDR1 is SNHLY and CDR2 FYNNEI. The CDR3 covers 12 residues. Trimming pared 8 bases from V and 8 bases from J, leaving 13 bases between. The DNA of the CDR3 is TGTGCCAGCGGGGAGATAATAGATGAGCAGTTCTTC. Its translation is CASGEIIDEQFF. The full variable domain, with the rest looked up from reference TRBV2 and TRBJ2-1, is EPEVTQTPSHQVTQMGQEVILRCVPISNHLYFYWYRQILGQKVEFLVSFYNNEISEKSEIFDDQFSVERPDGSNFTLKIRSTKLEDSAMYFCASGEIIDEQFFGPGTRLTVL.

In its sample, this clonotype was seen a few times. This chain joins TRBV28 and TRBJ2-1, with 9 bases matching TRBD2. The CDR3 runs to 17 residues. CDR1 and CDR2 from the germline V gene are MDHEN and SYDVKM. Trimming cost V 5 bases and J 7 bases; bases outside gene matches: 15. The CDR3 sequence is CASSQWDYSGGRNEQFF. CDR3 DNA sequence: TGTGCCAGCAGTCAATGGGACTATAGCGGGGGAAGGAATGAGCAGTTCTTC.

The chain carries TRBV29-1 and TRBJ2-7; 9 bases match TRBD2. The CDR3 is made up of 16 amino acids. V trimming: 4 bases; J trimming: 1 base; junction bases outside the gene matches: 11. Per the germline V gene, CDR1 is SQVTM and CDR2 is ANQGSEA. The CDR3 sequence is CSVAKAGGVLSYEQYF. The CDR3 nucleotides read TGCAGCGTTGCAAAAGCGGGGGGTGTCCTTTCCTACGAGCAGTACTTC.

This clonotype turned up a few times. This chain links TRBV20-1 with TRBJ1-6; D call uncertain. CDR3 size: 14 residues. Trimming stripped 5 bases from V and 8 bases from J, with 16 bases between. Germline CDR1 is DFQATT and CDR2 is SNEGSKA (reference sequence). In DNA form, the CDR3 reads TGCAGTGCTGATACCGGGGATAGTGATTCACCCCTCCACTTT. Translating gives CSADTGDSDSPLHF.